Listed below are T cell receptor beta chains from one sample, sequenced in a study of blood T cells in healthy people across ages. From the 5' RACE reads, TCRdb called clonotypes with MiXCR, one entry per CDR3 protein. The sample holds 850,000 to 1,000,000 distinct CDR3 sequences; roughly 51% are singletons and the top ten take around 21%. The sequencing sample was made of blood. These receptors all come from a woman aged 55 to 70 in good health. CDR3s include the opening cysteine and the closing phenylalanine or tryptophan. D genes are given only for firm matches. The size of a clone is reported for some rows only, either as once, few or many, or as a class for expanded clones.

TRBV25-1	TRBD1	TRBJ2-4	NA	CATRTAGGPPAQYF	TGTGCCACCCGGACCGCAGGGGGCCCCCCGGCTCAGTACTTC
TRBV20-1	NA	TRBJ2-1	few	CSASRRGVGNEQFF	TGCAGTGCTAGCCGGAGGGGCGTGGGTAATGAGCAGTTCTTC
TRBV20-1	NA	TRBJ1-5	NA	CSARRVFRNQPQHF	TGCAGTGCTAGAAGAGTCTTTCGCAATCAGCCCCAGCATTTT
TRBV3-1	TRBD1	TRBJ2-7	few	CASSGQGRSYEQYF	TGTGCCAGCAGTGGACAGGGGAGAAGCTACGAGCAGTACTTC
TRBV20-1	NA	TRBJ2-7	few	CSATTRRSSYEQYF	TGCAGTGCCACCACCCGGAGGAGCTCCTACGAGCAGTACTTC
TRBV20-1	NA	TRBJ2-7	few	CSARRGGGFPIYEQYF	TGCAGTGCTAGACGGGGAGGGGGCTTTCCGATTTACGAGCAGTACTTC
TRBV2	NA	TRBJ2-5	NA	CASSWGQGEQETQYF	TGTGCCAGCAGCTGGGGACAAGGGGAACAAGAGACCCAGTACTTC
TRBV6-5	TRBD1	TRBJ1-5	NA	CASSYTGTGGTQPQHF	TGTGCCAGCAGTTATACCGGGACAGGGGGAACACAGCCCCAGCATTTT
TRBV4-3	NA	TRBJ1-1	NA	CASSTNRDTEAFF	TGCGCCAGCAGCACCAACAGGGACACTGAAGCTTTCTTT
TRBV6-2/TRBV6-3	NA	TRBJ2-7	few	CASSFSTAEQYF	TGTGCCAGCAGTTTCTCTACCGCCGAGCAGTACTTC
TRBV6-2/TRBV6-3	NA	TRBJ2-1	NA	CATRRGGSYHEQFF	TGTGCCACCAGGCGGGGCGGATCCTACCATGAGCAGTTCTTC